This T cell receptor beta chain is drawn from a study of T cell responses to AZD1222 COVID-19 vaccine. Clones were sequenced by immunoSEQ multiplex PCR, and TCRdb holds only the in-frame ones, with some missing. The repertoire includes approximately 100,000 clones, about 82% of them detected once, and roughly 1.4% sits in the top ten. Germline loops: CDR1 SGHVS, CDR2 FNYEAQ. The CDR3 loop spans 15 amino acids. V was shortened by 7 bases and J by 2 bases, with 14 bases between the two germline ends. Study-wide results and limits: Spike-specific TCRs gained breadth and depth after people received two AZD1222 doses.

About this clone: Antigen: not known.

This receptor was identified in an adult in good health. V and J are TRBV7-6 and TRBJ2-2, with TRBD2 as a possible D gene (6 bases). The sequencing here drew on peripheral blood, taken on day 0 of AZD1222 vaccination. The CDR3 nucleotides read TGTGCCAGCACCGCCGGGACTGGAAACACCGGGGAGCTGTTTTTT. It is translated as CASTAGTGNTGELFF.